This is a list of T cell receptor beta chains from one sample in a study of T cell responses to AZD1222 COVID-19 vaccine. Clones were sequenced by immunoSEQ multiplex PCR, and TCRdb holds only the in-frame ones, with some missing. The sample contains roughly 120,000 clones, roughly 91% of which appear only once. This sample comprised peripheral blood, obtained 28 days after the second AZD1222 dose. The source is an adult who received the AZD1222 COVID-19 vaccine. CDR3s include the opening cysteine and the closing phenylalanine or tryptophan. Fields, in order: clone size, D gene, J gene, V gene, CDR3 protein, CDR3 DNA. A D gene is named only where the DNA matches it firmly. Expanded clones get a size class; other rows say once, few or many, or leave the size out.

>NA|TRBD2|TRBJ2-7|TRBV11-3
CASSLGRTSGFRQYF
TGTGCCAGCAGCTTGGGTCGGACTAGCGGTTTCAGGCAGTACTTC
>NA|NA|TRBJ2-7|TRBV5-4
CASSLKAGVTSYEQYF
TGTGCCAGCAGCTTAAAGGCAGGGGTGACCTCCTACGAGCAGTACTTC
>NA|NA|TRBJ1-1|TRBV7-8
CASSPRWGAQSEAFF
TGTGCCAGCAGCCCGAGATGGGGGGCTCAAAGTGAAGCTTTCTTT
>NA|NA|TRBJ2-5|TRBV9
CASSLGGQETQYF
TGTGCCAGCTCCTTAGGGGGCCAAGAGACCCAGTACTTC
>NA|NA|TRBJ2-3|TRBV5-1
CASSLGSGQGTDTQYF
TGCGCCAGCAGCTTGGGGTCGGGACAAGGCACAGATACGCAGTATTTT
>once|NA|TRBJ1-2|TRBV15
CATSRRQSRESGYTF
TGTGCCACCAGCAGAAGACAGAGTCGAGAATCCGGCTACACCTTC
>NA|TRBD2|TRBJ2-3|TRBV11-3
CASSLVNPWLAGASNTQYF
TGTGCCAGCAGCTTAGTAAATCCCTGGCTAGCGGGAGCCTCTAATACGCAGTATTTT
>NA|NA|TRBJ2-5|TRBV3-1/TRBV3-2
CASSQDRQGGGETQYF
TGTGCCAGCAGCCAAGACCGCCAGGGGGGTGGTGAGACCCAGTACTTC
>NA|TRBD1|TRBJ1-1|TRBV19
CATTRDRGGENTEAFF
TGTGCCACCACCCGGGACAGGGGAGGTGAAAACACTGAAGCTTTCTTT
>few|TRBD1|TRBJ1-6|TRBV2
CASSAETGIGSPLHF
TGTGCCAGCAGTGCAGAGACAGGGATTGGTTCACCCCTCCACTTT
>NA|TRBD2|TRBJ2-1|TRBV7-8
CASFAGGGYNEQFF
TGTGCCAGCTTCGCCGGGGGGGGATACAATGAGCAGTTCTTC
>NA|TRBD1|TRBJ2-1|TRBV4-3
CASSQDDRGSYNEQFF
TGCGCCAGCAGCCAAGATGACAGGGGTAGCTACAATGAGCAGTTCTTC
>NA|TRBD1|TRBJ1-2|TRBV7-2
CASSSTGGEDYGYTF
TGTGCCAGCAGCTCCACAGGGGGGGAAGACTATGGCTACACCTTC
>NA|NA|TRBJ2-1|TRBV4-3
CASSPRGDYLHNEQFF
TGCGCCAGCAGCCCGAGGGGAGACTACCTACACAATGAGCAGTTCTTC
>NA|TRBD1|TRBJ1-1|TRBV10-3
CAISTGGTEAFF
TGTGCCATCAGTACAGGGGGCACTGAAGCTTTCTTT
>NA|NA|TRBJ2-1|TRBV6-5
CASSLRESNNEQFF
TGTGCCAGCAGTTTACGGGAGTCTAACAATGAGCAGTTCTTC
>NA|NA|TRBJ1-1|TRBV5-1
CASSLDAGENTEAFF
TGCGCCAGCAGCTTGGATGCAGGGGAGAACACTGAAGCTTTCTTT
>NA|NA|TRBJ2-7|TRBV5-4
CASSWDGAYEQYF
TGTGCCAGCAGCTGGGACGGTGCCTACGAGCAGTACTTC
>NA|NA|TRBJ1-1|TRBV6-6
CASSYQGRTEAFF
TGTGCCAGCAGTTACCAGGGCCGCACTGAAGCTTTCTTT
>NA|TRBD2|TRBJ2-5|TRBV9
CASSGTSGTSGEVQETQYF
TGTGCCAGCAGCGGCACATCCGGGACTAGCGGGGAAGTCCAAGAGACCCAGTACTTC
>few|TRBD1|TRBJ2-2|TRBV15
CATSRDSLWDSSNTGELFF
TGTGCCACCAGCAGAGATTCTCTTTGGGACAGCTCGAACACCGGGGAGCTGTTTTTT
>NA|NA|TRBJ2-3|TRBV3-1/TRBV3-2
CASSQYGQRSSTDTQYF
TGTGCCAGCAGCCAATACGGACAGCGGTCTAGCACAGATACGCAGTATTTT
>NA|TRBD1|TRBJ2-7|TRBV5-5
CATALLTGYEQYF
TGTGCCACCGCCCTCCTGACAGGGTACGAGCAGTACTTC